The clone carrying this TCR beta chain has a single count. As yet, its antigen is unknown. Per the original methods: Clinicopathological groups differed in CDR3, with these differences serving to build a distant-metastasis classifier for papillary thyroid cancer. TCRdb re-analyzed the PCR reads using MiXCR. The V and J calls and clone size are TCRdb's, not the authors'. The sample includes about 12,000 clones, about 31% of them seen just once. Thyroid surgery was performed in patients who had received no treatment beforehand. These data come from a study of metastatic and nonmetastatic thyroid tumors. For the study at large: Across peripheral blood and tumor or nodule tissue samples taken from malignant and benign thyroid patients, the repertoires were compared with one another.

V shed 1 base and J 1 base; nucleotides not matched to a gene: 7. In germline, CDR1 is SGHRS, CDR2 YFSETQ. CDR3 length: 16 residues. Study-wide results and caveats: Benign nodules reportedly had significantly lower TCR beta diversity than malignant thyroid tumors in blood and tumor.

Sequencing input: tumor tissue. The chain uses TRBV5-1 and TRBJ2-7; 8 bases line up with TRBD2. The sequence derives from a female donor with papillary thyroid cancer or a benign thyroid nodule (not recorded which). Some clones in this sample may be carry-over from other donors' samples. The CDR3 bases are TGCGCCAGCAGCTTGTTGGGGTCTAGCGGGTCCTACGAGCAGTACTTC. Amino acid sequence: CASSLLGSSGSYEQYF.